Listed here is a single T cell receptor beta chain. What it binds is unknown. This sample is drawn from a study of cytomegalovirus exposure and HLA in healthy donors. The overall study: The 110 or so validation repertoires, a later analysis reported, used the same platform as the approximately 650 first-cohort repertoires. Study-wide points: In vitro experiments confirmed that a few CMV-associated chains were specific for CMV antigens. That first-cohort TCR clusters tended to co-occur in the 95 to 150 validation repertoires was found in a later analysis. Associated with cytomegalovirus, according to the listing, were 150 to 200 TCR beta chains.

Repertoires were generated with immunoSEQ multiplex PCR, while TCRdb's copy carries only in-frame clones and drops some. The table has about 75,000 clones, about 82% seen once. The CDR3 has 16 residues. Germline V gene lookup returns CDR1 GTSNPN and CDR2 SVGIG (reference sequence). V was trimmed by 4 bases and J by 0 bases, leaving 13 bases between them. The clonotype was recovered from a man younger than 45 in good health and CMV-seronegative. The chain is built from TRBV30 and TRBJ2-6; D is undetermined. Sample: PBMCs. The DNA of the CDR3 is TGTGCCTGGACCTATAGTAGTCTCTCTGGGGCCAACGTCCTGACTTTC. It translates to CAWTYSSLSGANVLTF.